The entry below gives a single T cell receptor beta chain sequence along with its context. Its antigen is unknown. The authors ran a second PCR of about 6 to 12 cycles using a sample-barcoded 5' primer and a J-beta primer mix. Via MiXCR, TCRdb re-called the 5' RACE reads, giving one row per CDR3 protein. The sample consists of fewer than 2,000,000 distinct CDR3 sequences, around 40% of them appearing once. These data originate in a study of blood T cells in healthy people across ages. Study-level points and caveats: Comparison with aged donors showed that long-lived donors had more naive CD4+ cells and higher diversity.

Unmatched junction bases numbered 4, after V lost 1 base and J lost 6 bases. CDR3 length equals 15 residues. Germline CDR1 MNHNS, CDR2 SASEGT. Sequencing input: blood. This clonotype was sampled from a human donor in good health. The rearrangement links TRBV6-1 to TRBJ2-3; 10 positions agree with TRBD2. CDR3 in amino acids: CASSEDSGGADTQYF. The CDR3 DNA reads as TGTGCCAGCAGTGAAGACAGCGGGGGGGCCGATACGCAGTATTTT.